This T cell receptor beta chain was recovered during a study of CD8+ T cells in alopecia areata. Stated treatment: oral pan-JAK inhibitor, 5-10 mg twice daily. The CDR3 has 14 amino acids. The V end lost 1 base, the J end lost 5 bases, and 11 bases lay between the germline ends. Per the germline V gene, CDR1 is SEHNR and CDR2 is FQNEAQ (reference sequence). TCR sequencing used cDNA made by reverse transcription of extracted RNA. Data came from immunoSEQ multiplex PCR; TCRdb stores just in-frame clones and leaves some out. The sample consists of tens of thousands of clones, roughly 46% of them appearing once.

Sequenced material: CD8+ T cells sorted from blood, taken at roughly week 36, from a patient treated with tofacitinib. The rearrangement joins TRBV7-9 to TRBJ1-1; possible D gene TRBD1, 5 bases. The TCR was taken from a human donor with alopecia areata. The CDR3 DNA reads as TGTGCCAGCAGCTTAGAAAGGGCAGGGACTGAAGCTTTCTTT. Protein: CASSLERAGTEAFF.